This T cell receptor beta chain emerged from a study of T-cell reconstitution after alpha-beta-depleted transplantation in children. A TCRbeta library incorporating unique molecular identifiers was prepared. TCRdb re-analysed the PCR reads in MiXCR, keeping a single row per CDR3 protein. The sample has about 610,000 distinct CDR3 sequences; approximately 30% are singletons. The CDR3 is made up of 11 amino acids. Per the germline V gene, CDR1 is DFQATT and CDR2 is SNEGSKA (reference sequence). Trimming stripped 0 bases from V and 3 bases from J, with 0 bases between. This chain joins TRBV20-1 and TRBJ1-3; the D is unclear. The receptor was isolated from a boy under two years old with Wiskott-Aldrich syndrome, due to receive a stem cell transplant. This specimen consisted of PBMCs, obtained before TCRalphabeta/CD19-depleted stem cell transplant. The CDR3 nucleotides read TGCAGTGCTAGAGATGGAAACACCATATATTTT. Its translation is CSARDGNTIYF.